A single sample is the source of the 15 T cell receptor beta chains below, sequenced in a study of blood T cell repertoires in COVID-19. Only in-frame clones appear in the TCRdb table, and some are missing; sequencing was by immunoSEQ multiplex PCR. The table records 91,000 or so clones, around nine tenths of them present only once. Sequencing used peripheral blood. The origin of the receptors is a human donor in a cohort sampled during active COVID-19.

In DNA, the CDR3 is TGCGCCAGCAGCGCGGGGTGGGGCAAGAACACTGAAGCTTTCTTT. It translates to CASSAGWGKNTEAFF. The chain carries TRBV5-1 and TRBJ1-1; tentative D call: TRBD1 (5 bases). Germline values: CDR1 SGHRS, CDR2 YFSETQ. The CDR3 runs 15 residues. V was shortened by 4 bases and J by 1 base, with 14 bases between the two germline ends.

The chain employs TRBV10-3 and TRBJ1-2; the D gene is possibly TRBD1 (5 bases). Trimming left V 5 bases short and J 3 bases short, with 7 bases between. CDR3 length: 12 amino acids. CDR1 is ENHRY and CDR2 is SYGVKD in the germline V gene. CDR3 in amino acids: CAISQTDYGYTF. Written as DNA, the CDR3 is TGTGCCATCAGTCAGACAGACTATGGCTACACCTTC.

This rearrangement joins TRBV6-6 to TRBJ1-1; D ambiguous. V was pared by 7 bases and J by 4 bases, with 13 bases between. Germline V lookup: CDR1 MNHNY, CDR2 SVGAGI (reference sequence). The CDR3 loop spans 13 amino acids. As DNA, the CDR3 is TGTGCCAGCACCGGCACAGCGGGCACTGAAGCTTTCTTT. Its translation: CASTGTAGTEAFF.

A single count supports this clone. The chain joins TRBV28 to TRBJ2-2, with D unclear. The ends were cut back, 3 bases at V and 1 base at J, with 3 bases in the middle. CDR1 is MDHEN, CDR2 SYDVKM, per germline. The CDR3 totals 13 residues. CDR3 sequence (DNA): TGTGCCAGCAGTTTCGGGAACACCGGGGAGCTGTTTTTT. The encoded protein is CASSFGNTGELFF.

This clone occurred a few times. This chain connects TRBV5-1 to TRBJ2-1, with unresolved D. V was pared by 0 bases and J by 4 bases, with 8 bases between. This CDR3 spans 14 amino acids. From germline, CDR1 is SGHRS and CDR2 YFSETQ. The CDR3 sequence is CASSLGTLYNEQFF. The CDR3 DNA is TGCGCCAGCAGCTTGGGTACATTATACAATGAGCAGTTCTTC.

This clone has a single count. V usage is TRBV6-1 and J usage is TRBJ1-2; 8 positions match TRBD1. This CDR3 spans 16 amino acids. Germline-derived CDR1 and CDR2 are MNHNS and SASEGT. Trimming removed 1 base from V and 3 bases from J; junction bases left unmatched: 7. The CDR3 here is CASSEEWTGSDYGYTF. The CDR3 bases are TGTGCCAGCAGTGAAGAGTGGACAGGGAGCGACTATGGCTACACCTTC.

The V call is TRBV3-1 (or the pseudogene TRBV3-2), the J call TRBJ2-7; D call uncertain. Trimming left V 4 bases short and J 6 bases short, with 10 bases between. The CDR3 contains 12 residues. Per the germline V gene, CDR1 is LGHDT and CDR2 is YNNKEL (reference sequence). CDR3 sequence reads: CASSRLPGEQYF. For the CDR3, the DNA is TGTGCCAGCAGCCGCTTACCAGGCGAGCAGTACTTC.

CDR3 sequence: CASSQVRTGAYGYTF. CDR3 DNA: TGTGCCAGCAGTCAGGTCCGGACAGGGGCCTATGGCTACACCTTC. V gene TRBV6-5 combines with J gene TRBJ1-2, with 9 bases aligning to TRBD1. This CDR3 spans 15 amino acids. Unmatched junction bases numbered 8, after V lost 5 bases and J lost 4 bases. Germline V CDR1 and CDR2: MNHEY, SVGAGI.

This chain connects TRBV4-1 to TRBJ1-6; no firm D call. Germline CDR1 reads MGHRA; CDR2 reads YSYEKL. V dropped 0 bases and J dropped 0 bases, with 3 bases sitting between them. This CDR3 contains 15 residues. Here the CDR3 reads CASSQDSSYNSPLHF. The CDR3 DNA reads TGCGCCAGCAGCCAAGACAGCTCCTATAATTCACCCCTCCACTTT.

The J gene is TRBJ2-7, the V gene TRBV5-1, with a possible D match to TRBD2 (5 bases). CDR1 SGHRS and CDR2 YFSETQ come from the germline V gene. The CDR3 length is 14 residues. V lost 3 bases and J lost 1, with 11 bases in between. Written as DNA, the CDR3 is TGCGCCAGCAGCTCAGCGGACCGGTCCTACGAGCAGTACTTC. Its translation is CASSSADRSYEQYF. The full variable domain, in which reference TRBV5-1 and TRBJ2-7 provide the parts outside the CDR3, is KAGVTQTPRYLIKTRGQQVTLSCSPISGHRSVSWYQQTPGQGLQFLFEYFSETQRNKGNFPGRFSGRQFSNSRSEMNVSTLELGDSALYLCASSSADRSYEQYFGPGTRLTVT.

This chain connects TRBV7-3 to TRBJ2-3; D is ambiguous. V lost 4 bases, J lost 0 bases, and 2 bases lay in between. Germline lookup yields CDR1 SGHTA and CDR2 FQGTGA. The CDR3 runs to 12 residues. In DNA form, the CDR3 reads TGTGCCAGCAGCTCTAGCACAGATACGCAGTATTTT. Translated: CASSSSTDTQYF.

A single count supports this clone. The CDR3 coding sequence is TGTGCCAGCAGTAACCAACCGGGGGAGAGCCCGAACAATGAGCAGTTCTTC. Protein: CASSNQPGESPNNEQFF. The chain combines TRBV28 with TRBJ2-1; tentatively, D is TRBD2 (6 bases). Germline V lookup: CDR1 MDHEN, CDR2 SYDVKM. Deletions cut 5 bases from V and 5 bases from J, with 22 bases between. The CDR3 extends over 17 amino acids.

This chain joins TRBV7-8 and TRBJ2-7; D possibly corresponds to TRBD2 (5 bases). The CDR3 consists of 13 residues. The germline V gene encodes CDR1 SGHVS and CDR2 FQNEAQ. Trimming cost V 0 bases and J 5 bases, with 8 bases left between them. The CDR3 loop reads CASSLAATNEQYF. The CDR3, as DNA: TGTGCCAGCAGCTTAGCTGCGACTAACGAGCAGTACTTC.

This clone showed up just a few times. The chain employs TRBV15 and TRBJ1-5; 10 bases are shared with TRBD1. CDR1 is LNHNV and CDR2 is YYDKDF in the germline V gene (reference sequence). V lost 0 bases to trimming and J lost 7 bases; unmatched junction nucleotides: 6. This CDR3 region has 16 residues. The CDR3 spells CATSRDADRGWQPQHF. In nucleotides, the CDR3 is TGTGCCACCAGCAGAGACGCGGACAGGGGGTGGCAGCCCCAGCATTTT.

The CDR3 loop is CASSYSGSCTDTQYF. The CDR3 region has the DNA TGTGCCAGCAGTTATAGCGGGAGTTGCACAGATACGCAGTATTTT. This sequence joins TRBV6-8 and TRBJ2-3; 9 bases match TRBD2. Losses at the gene ends were 3 bases for V and 1 base for J; bases not matched to a gene: 2. CDR1 is MNHGY and CDR2 is SAAAGT in the germline V gene. This CDR3 region has 15 residues.